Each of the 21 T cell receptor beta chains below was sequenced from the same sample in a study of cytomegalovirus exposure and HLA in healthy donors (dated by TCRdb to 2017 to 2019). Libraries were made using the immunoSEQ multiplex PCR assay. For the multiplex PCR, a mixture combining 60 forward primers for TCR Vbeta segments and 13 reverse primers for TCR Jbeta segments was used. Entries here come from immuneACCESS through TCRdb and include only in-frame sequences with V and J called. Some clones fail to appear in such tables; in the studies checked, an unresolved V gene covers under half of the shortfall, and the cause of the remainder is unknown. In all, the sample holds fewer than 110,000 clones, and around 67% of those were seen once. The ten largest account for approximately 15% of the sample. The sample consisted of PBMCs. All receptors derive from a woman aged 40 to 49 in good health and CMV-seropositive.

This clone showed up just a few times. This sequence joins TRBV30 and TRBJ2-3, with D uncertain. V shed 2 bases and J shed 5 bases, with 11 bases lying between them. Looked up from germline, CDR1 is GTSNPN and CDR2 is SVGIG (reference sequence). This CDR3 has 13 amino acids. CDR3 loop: CAWSMRVRDTQYF. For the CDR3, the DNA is TGTGCCTGGAGTATGAGAGTCCGAGATACGCAGTATTTT.

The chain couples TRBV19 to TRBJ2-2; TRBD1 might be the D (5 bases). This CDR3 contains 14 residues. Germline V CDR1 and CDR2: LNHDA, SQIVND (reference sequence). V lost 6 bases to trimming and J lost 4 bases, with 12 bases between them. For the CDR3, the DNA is TGTGCCAGTAGCCCCAGGGTTGGCACCGGGGAGCTGTTTTTT. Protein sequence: CASSPRVGTGELFF.

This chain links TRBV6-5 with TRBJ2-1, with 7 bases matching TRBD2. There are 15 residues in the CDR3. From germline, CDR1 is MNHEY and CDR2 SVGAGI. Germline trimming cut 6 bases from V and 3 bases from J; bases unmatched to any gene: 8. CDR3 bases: TGTGCCAGCAGACGTCAGTGGGGGGGCTACAATGAGCAGTTCTTC. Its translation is CASRRQWGGYNEQFF.

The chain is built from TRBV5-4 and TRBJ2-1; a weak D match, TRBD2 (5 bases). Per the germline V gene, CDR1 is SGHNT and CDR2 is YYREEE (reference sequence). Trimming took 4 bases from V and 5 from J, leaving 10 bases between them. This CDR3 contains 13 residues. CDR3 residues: CASSRTGDNEQFF. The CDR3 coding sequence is TGTGCCAGCAGCCGGACTGGAGACAATGAGCAGTTCTTC.

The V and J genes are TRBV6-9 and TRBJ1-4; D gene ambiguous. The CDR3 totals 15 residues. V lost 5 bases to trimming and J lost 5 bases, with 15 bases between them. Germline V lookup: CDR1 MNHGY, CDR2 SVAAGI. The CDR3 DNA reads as TGTGCCAGCAGTCCGCCGGGAATGAGGAATGAAAAACTGTTTTTT. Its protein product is CASSPPGMRNEKLFF.

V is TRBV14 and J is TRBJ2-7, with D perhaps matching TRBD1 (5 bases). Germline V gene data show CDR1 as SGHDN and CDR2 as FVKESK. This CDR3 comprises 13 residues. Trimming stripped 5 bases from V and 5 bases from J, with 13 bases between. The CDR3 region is CASSSGHQDEQYF. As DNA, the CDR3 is TGTGCCAGCAGCTCCGGACATCAGGACGAGCAGTACTTC. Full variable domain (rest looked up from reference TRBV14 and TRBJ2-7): EAGVTQFPSHSVIEKGQTVTLRCDPISGHDNLYWYRRVMGKEIKFLLHFVKESKQDESGMPNNRFLAERTGGTYSTLKVQPAELEDSGVYFCASSSGHQDEQYFGPGTRLTVT.

The CDR3 loop reads CASSPSERGYGDTQYF. CDR3 sequence (DNA): TGTGCCAGCAGTCCCTCCGAGCGGGGGTATGGAGATACGCAGTATTTT. The rearrangement uses TRBV27 and TRBJ2-3; the match to TRBD2 covers 8 bases. Unmatched junction bases numbered 12, after V lost 5 bases and J lost 5 bases. Per the germline V gene, CDR1 is MNHEY and CDR2 is SMNVEV (reference sequence). This CDR3 is built from 16 residues.

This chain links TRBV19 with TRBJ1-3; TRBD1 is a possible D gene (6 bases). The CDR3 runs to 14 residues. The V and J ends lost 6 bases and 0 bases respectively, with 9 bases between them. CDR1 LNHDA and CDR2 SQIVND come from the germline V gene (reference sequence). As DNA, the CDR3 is TGTGCCAGTAGGGACAGCTTCTCTGGAAACACCATATATTTT. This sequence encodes CASRDSFSGNTIYF.

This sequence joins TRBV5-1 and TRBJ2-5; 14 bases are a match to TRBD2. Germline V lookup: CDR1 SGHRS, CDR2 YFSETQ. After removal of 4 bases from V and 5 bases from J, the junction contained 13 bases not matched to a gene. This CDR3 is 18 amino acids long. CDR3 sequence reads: CASSRTKGLAGVRETQYF. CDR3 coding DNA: TGCGCCAGCAGCCGAACTAAGGGACTAGCGGGGGTGAGGGAGACCCAGTACTTC.

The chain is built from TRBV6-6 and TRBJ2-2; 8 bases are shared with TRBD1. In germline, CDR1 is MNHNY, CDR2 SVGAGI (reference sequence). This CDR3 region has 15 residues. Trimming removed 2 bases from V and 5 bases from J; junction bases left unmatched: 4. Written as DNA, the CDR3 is TGTGCCAGCAGTTACCGTCGACAGGGGACCGGGGAGCTGTTTTTT. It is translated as CASSYRRQGTGELFF.

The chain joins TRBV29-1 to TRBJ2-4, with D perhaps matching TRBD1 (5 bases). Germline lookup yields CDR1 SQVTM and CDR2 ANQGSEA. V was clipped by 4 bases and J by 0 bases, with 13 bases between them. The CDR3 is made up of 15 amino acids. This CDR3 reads CSVGVTALAKNIQYF. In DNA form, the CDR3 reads TGCAGCGTTGGGGTGACAGCCTTAGCCAAAAACATTCAGTACTTC.

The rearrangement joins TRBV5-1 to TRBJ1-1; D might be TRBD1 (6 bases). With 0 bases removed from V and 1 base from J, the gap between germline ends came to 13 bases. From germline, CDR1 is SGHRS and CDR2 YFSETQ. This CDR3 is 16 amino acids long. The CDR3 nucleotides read TGCGCCAGCAGCTTGGTGGGGGCGTGGGGGAACACTGAAGCTTTCTTT. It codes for CASSLVGAWGNTEAFF.

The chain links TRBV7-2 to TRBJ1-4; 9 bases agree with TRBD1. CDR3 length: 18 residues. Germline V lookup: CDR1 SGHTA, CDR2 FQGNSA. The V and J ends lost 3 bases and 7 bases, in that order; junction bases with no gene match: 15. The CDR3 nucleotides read TGTGCCAGCAGCTTTAGGTTCGGGACAGGGATCGTCCGTGAAAAACTGTTTTTT. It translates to CASSFRFGTGIVREKLFF.

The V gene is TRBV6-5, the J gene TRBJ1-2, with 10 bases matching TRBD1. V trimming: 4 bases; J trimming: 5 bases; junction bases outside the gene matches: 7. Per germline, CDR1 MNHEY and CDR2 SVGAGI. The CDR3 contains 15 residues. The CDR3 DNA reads TGTGCCAGCAGTTGGCTGGGACAGGGGTCTTATGGCTACACCTTC. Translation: CASSWLGQGSYGYTF.

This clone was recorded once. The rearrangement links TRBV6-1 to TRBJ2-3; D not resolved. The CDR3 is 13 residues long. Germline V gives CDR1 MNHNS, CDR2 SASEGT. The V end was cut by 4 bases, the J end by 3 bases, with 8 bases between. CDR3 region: CASSAPGTDTQYF. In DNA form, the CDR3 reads TGTGCCAGCAGTGCACCCGGGACAGATACGCAGTATTTT.

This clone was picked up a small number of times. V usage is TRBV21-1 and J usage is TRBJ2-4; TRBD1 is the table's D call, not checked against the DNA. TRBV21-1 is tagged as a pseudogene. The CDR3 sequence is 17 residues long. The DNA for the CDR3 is TGTGCCAGCACCCGAGGAAGTGACTGGGGCCAAAAAAACATTCAGTACTTC. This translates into CASTRGSDWGQKNIQYF.

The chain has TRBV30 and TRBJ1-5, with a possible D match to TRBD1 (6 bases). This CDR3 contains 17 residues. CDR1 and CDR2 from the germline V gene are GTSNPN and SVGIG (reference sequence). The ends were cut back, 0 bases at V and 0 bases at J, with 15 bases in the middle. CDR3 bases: TGTGCCTGGAGTGTACCCGGGGGGGCTGGTAGCAATCAGCCCCAGCATTTT. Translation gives CAWSVPGGAGSNQPQHF.

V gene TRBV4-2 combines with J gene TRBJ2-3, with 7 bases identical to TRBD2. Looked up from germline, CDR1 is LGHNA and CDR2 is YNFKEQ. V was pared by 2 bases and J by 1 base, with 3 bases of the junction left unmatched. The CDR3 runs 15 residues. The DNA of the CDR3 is TGTGCCAGCAGCCAAACTAGCGCCCGCACAGATACGCAGTATTTT. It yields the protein CASSQTSARTDTQYF.

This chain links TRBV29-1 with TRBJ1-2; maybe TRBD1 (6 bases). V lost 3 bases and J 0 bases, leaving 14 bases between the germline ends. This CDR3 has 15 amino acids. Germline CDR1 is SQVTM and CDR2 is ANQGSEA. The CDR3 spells CSVDPKQGANYGYTF. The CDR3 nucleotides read TGCAGCGTTGACCCTAAACAGGGAGCTAACTATGGCTACACCTTC. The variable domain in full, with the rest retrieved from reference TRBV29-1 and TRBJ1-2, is SAVISQKPSRDICQRGTSLTIQCQVDSQVTMMFWYRQQPGQSLTLIATANQGSEATYESGFVIDKFPISRPNLTFSTLTVSNMSPEDSSIYLCSVDPKQGANYGYTFGSGTRLTVV.

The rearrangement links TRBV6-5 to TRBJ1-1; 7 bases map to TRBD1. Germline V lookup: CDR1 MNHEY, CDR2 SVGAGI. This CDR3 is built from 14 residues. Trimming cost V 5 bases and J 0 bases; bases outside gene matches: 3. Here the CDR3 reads CASSMGQMNTEAFF. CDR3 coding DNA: TGTGCCAGCAGTATGGGACAGATGAACACTGAAGCTTTCTTT.

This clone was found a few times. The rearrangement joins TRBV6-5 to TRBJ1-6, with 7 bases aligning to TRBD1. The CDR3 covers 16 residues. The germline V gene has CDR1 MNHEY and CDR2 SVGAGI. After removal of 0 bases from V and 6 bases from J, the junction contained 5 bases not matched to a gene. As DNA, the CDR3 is TGTGCCAGCAGTTACTCGGTGACAGGGTCTAATTCACCCCTCCACTTT. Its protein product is CASSYSVTGSNSPLHF.